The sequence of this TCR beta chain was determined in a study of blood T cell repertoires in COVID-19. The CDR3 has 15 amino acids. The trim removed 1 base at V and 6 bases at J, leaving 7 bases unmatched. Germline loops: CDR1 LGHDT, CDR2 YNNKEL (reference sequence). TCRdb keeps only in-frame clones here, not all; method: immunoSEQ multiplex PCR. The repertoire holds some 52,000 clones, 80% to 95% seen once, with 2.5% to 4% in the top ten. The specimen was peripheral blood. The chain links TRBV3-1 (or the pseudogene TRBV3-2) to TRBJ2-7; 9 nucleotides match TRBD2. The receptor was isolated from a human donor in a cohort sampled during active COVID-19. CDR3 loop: CASSQGSSGKFEQYF. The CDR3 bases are TGTGCCAGCAGCCAAGGGTCTAGCGGGAAGTTCGAGCAGTACTTC.